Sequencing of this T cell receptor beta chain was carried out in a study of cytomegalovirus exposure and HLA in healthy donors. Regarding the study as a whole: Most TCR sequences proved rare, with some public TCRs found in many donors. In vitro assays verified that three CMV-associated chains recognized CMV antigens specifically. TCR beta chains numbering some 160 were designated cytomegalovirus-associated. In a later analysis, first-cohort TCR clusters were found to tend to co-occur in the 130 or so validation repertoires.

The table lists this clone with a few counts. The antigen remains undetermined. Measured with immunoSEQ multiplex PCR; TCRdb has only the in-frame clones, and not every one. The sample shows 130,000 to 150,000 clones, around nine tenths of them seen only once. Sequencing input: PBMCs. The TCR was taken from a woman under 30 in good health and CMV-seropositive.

The chain's CDR3 is CASSFRSIDGYTF. CDR3 DNA: TGTGCCAGCAGCTTTCGGTCGATAGATGGCTACACCTTC. The chain joins TRBV7-9 to TRBJ1-2, with D unresolved. Germline V gene sequence: CDR1 SEHNR, CDR2 FQNEAQ (reference sequence). V lost 3 bases and J lost 6, with 11 bases in between. The CDR3 is 13 amino acids.